A single T cell receptor beta chain is shown here with its context. TCRdb reprocessed the 5' RACE reads and stores each CDR3 protein as one record, lacking DNA. This table lists 550,000 to 600,000 distinct CDR3 sequences. This sample stems from a study of T cells expressing NK-cell markers. Study-wide background: Of eight sequenced donors, seven were HCMV-seropositive and one HCMV-seronegative.

This CDR3 has 14 residues. From germline, CDR1 is SGHTA and CDR2 FQGNSA. The receptor's source is a man between 18 and 35 years old in good health. The sequenced sample consisted of blood T cells: a sorted CD56 or NKG2C T cell subset, CD4+ or CD8+ T cells, or bulk PBMC T cells (not recorded which). The chain uses TRBV7-2 and TRBJ1-6. The CDR3: CASTVDRSGSPLHF.